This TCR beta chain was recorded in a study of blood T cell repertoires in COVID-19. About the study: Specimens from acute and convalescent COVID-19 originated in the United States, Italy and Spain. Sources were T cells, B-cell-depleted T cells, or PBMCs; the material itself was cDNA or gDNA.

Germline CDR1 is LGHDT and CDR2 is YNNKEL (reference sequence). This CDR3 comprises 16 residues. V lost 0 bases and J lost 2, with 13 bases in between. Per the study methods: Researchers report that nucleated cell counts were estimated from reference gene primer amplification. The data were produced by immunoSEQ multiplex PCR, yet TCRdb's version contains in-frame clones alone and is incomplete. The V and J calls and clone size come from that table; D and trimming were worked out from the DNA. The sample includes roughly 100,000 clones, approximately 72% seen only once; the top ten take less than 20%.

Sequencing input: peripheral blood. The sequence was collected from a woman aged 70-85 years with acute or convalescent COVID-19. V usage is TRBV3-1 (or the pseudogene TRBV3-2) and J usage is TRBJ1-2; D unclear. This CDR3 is CASSQDWRAANYGYTF. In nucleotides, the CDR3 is TGTGCCAGCAGCCAAGATTGGAGGGCGGCGAACTATGGCTACACCTTC.